This TCR beta chain was retrieved from a study of shared clonotypes between healthy human individuals. Measured with immunoSEQ multiplex PCR; TCRdb has only the in-frame clones, and not every one. The table records millions of clones, approximately 90% of them present only once. CDR3 size: 15 residues. V shed 2 bases and J shed 1 base, with 10 bases lying between them. Germline-derived CDR1 and CDR2 are MNHEY and SMNVEV (reference sequence). As for this clone: Different DNA sequences within this sample yield the same CDR3.

The source is a man in his late teens or twenties in good health. V gene TRBV27 combines with J gene TRBJ2-3; D might be TRBD1 or TRBD2, each matching 6 bases. What was sequenced was naive CD4+ T cells sorted from blood. Subset in this sample: CD45RA+ positively selected. The CDR3 protein is CASSLGGRGTDTQYF. The DNA for the CDR3 is TGTGCCAGCAGTTTAGGGGGGCGCGGCACAGATACGCAGTATTTT.